This TCR beta chain came from a study of OX40 agonist ivuxolimab in advanced cancers. Profiling relied on immunoSEQ multiplex PCR, and the TCRdb table lists in-frame clones only, not all of them. The data show roughly 60,000 clones, approximately 89% seen once. About this clone: Its antigen is unidentified.

Study-wide results and limits: There were also nonresponders showing low normalized T-cell clonal expansion.

Trimming stripped 3 bases from V and 0 bases from J, with 8 bases between. CDR1 is LNHDA and CDR2 is SQIVND in the germline V gene (reference sequence). The CDR3 is made up of 14 amino acids. The receptor was isolated from an adult with an advanced solid tumor such as melanoma, head and neck, liver or kidney cancer. Source: CD4+ or CD8+ T cells sorted from blood, taken in a trial of the OX40 agonist ivuxolimab. V usage is TRBV19 and J usage is TRBJ1-1; D remains ambiguous. The chain's CDR3 is CASSIYGLNTEAFF. The CDR3 nucleotides read TGTGCCAGTAGTATCTACGGATTGAACACTGAAGCTTTCTTT. The full variable domain, with the rest looked up from reference TRBV19 and TRBJ1-1, is DGGITQSPKYLFRKEGQNVTLSCEQNLNHDAMYWYRQDPGQGLRLIYYSQIVNDFQKGDIAEGYSVSREKKESFPLTVTSAQKNPTAFYLCASSIYGLNTEAFFGQGTRLTVV.